The text below deals with one TCR beta chain. Its specificity is unknown. Germline V CDR1 and CDR2: SGHRS, YFSETQ. CDR3 length: 14 amino acids. V lost 4 bases to trimming and J lost 1 base, with 11 bases between them. This entry comes from a study of immune evolution from preneoplasia to lung adenocarcinoma. Whole-study findings and limits: Clonality was highest in normal lung, lower in later-stage lesions apparently.

Using immunoSEQ multiplex PCR, the repertoire was profiled, and TCRdb retains in-frame clones only, with some absent. The table lists over a thousand clones, approximately 79% of them singletons. H&E slides confirmed each diagnosis, reviewed by two pathologists independently. The sequenced material came from FFPE atypical adenomatous hyperplasia tissue from the lung. Noted subset: atypical adenomatous hyperplasia (AAH), lung preneoplasia. This clonotype originated in a person aged 65-85 years with lung adenocarcinoma. This sequence joins TRBV5-1 and TRBJ2-5; D possibly corresponds to TRBD1 (5 bases). CDR3 protein: CASSDRGSQETQYF. The CDR3 bases are TGCGCCAGCAGCGACAGAGGAAGCCAAGAGACCCAGTACTTC.